A single sample is the source of the 17 T cell receptor beta chains below, sequenced in a study of OX40 agonist ivuxolimab in advanced cancers. Sequencing used immunoSEQ multiplex PCR; TCRdb keeps in-frame clones, though not all of them. The table shows roughly 80,000 clones, with about nine tenths occurring only once. Sequencing was performed on CD4+ or CD8+ T cells sorted from blood, taken in a trial of the OX40 agonist ivuxolimab. The receptors come from an adult with an advanced solid tumor such as melanoma, head and neck, liver or kidney cancer.

The chain couples TRBV5-1 to TRBJ1-3; the D gene is possibly TRBD1 (5 bases). Germline V gene lookup returns CDR1 SGHRS and CDR2 YFSETQ. The V gene lost 7 bases and the J gene lost 8 bases, with 10 bases spanning the gap. The CDR3 covers 11 residues. CDR3 in amino acids: CASSWGDTIYF. The CDR3 DNA reads as TGCGCCAGCTCGTGGGGCGACACCATATATTTT. The whole variable domain, filled in from reference TRBV5-1 and TRBJ1-3, reads KAGVTQTPRYLIKTRGQQVTLSCSPISGHRSVSWYQQTPGQGLQFLFEYFSETQRNKGNFPGRFSGRQFSNSRSEMNVSTLELGDSALYLCASSWGDTIYFGEGSWLTVV.

J is TRBJ2-3 and V is TRBV7-3, with D tentatively TRBD1 or TRBD2 (5 bases each). Trimming cost V 4 bases and J 8 bases, with 16 bases left between them. The length of the CDR3 is 14 residues. From germline, CDR1 is SGHTA and CDR2 FQGTGA. Here the CDR3 reads CASSSDGAAGTQYF. CDR3 bases: TGTGCCAGCAGCTCCGACGGGGCAGCCGGTACGCAGTATTTT.

With regard to this clone: A read error may produce the germline difference seen at one junction end. The CDR3 reads CASSPEQGIDEQYF. The CDR3 DNA follows: TGTGCTAGCAGCCCCGAACAGGGAATCGACGAGCAGTACTTC. The chain carries TRBV7-7 and TRBJ2-7, with D maybe TRBD1 (6 bases). Germline-derived CDR1 and CDR2 are SSHAT and FNYEAQ (reference sequence). CDR3 size: 14 residues.

Concerning this clone itself: The CDR3 carries no conserved terminal phenylalanine or tryptophan, so it likely arises from a read error. V gene TRBV4-1 combines with J gene TRBJ1-5; 8 nucleotides align to TRBD1. V lost 4 bases and J lost 0; bases outside the gene matches: 5. CDR1 and CDR2 from the germline V gene are MGHRA and YSYEKL. CDR3 length equals 16 residues. The CDR3 nucleotides read TGCGCCAGCAGCCTCCGACAGGGGTATAGCAATCAGCCCCAGCATTCT. Translation gives CASSLRQGYSNQPQHS.

The chain has TRBV19 and TRBJ2-7; D is unclear. The germline V gene encodes CDR1 LNHDA and CDR2 SQIVND (reference sequence). The CDR3 is 13 amino acids. Trimming left V 3 bases short and J 3 bases short, with 9 bases between. The DNA of the CDR3 is TGTGCCAGTAGTATGCGACCGGACTACGAGCAGTACTTC. Amino acid sequence: CASSMRPDYEQYF.

The rearrangement links TRBV9 to TRBJ2-7; TRBD2 matches 9 bases. V shed 4 bases and J 4 bases; nucleotides not matched to a gene: 9. The CDR3 runs 15 residues. The germline CDR1 and CDR2 sequences are SGDLS and YYNGEE. The DNA of the CDR3 is TGTGCCAGCAGCCCCTATCTAGCGGGGAATTACGAGCAGTACTTC. Translated, it gives CASSPYLAGNYEQYF.

The chain couples TRBV7-2 to TRBJ1-5, with 11 bases identical to TRBD1. V shed 5 bases and J 7 bases; nucleotides not matched to a gene: 4. The germline V gene has CDR1 SGHTA and CDR2 FQGNSA. The CDR3 contains 14 residues. The CDR3 DNA reads as TGTGCCAGCAGCGGGACAGGGGGGGGACAGCCCCAGCATTTT. It translates to CASSGTGGGQPQHF.

The gene calls are TRBV28 and TRBJ1-1, with D unresolved. V lost 7 bases and J lost 2, with 14 bases in between. The CDR3 extends over 14 amino acids. Germline values: CDR1 MDHEN, CDR2 SYDVKM. The CDR3 region is CASTIPGGNTEAFF. In nucleotides, the CDR3 is TGTGCCAGCACTATCCCCGGAGGAAACACTGAAGCTTTCTTT.

The rearrangement joins TRBV19 to TRBJ2-4; D is unresolved. Germline V gene lookup returns CDR1 LNHDA and CDR2 SQIVND (reference sequence). The germline V and J ends were trimmed by 5 bases and 1 base, with 6 bases remaining between them. CDR3 length: 13 residues. The CDR3 nucleotides read TGTGCCAGTAGTGTCACGGCCAAAAACATTCAGTACTTC. Its translation is CASSVTAKNIQYF.

The table lists this clone with a few counts. V is TRBV11-2 and J is TRBJ2-5, with D possibly called TRBD1 or TRBD2 (5 bases each). The germline V gene has CDR1 SGHAT and CDR2 FQNNGV. Trimming shortened V by 1 base and J by 4 bases, and 16 bases separated the two germline ends. The CDR3 runs 16 residues. The CDR3 DNA sequence: TGTGCCAGCAGCTTAGTAGGGGAGCGGTCCCGAGAGACCCAGTACTTC. This gives the protein CASSLVGERSRETQYF.

V usage is TRBV5-1 and J usage is TRBJ1-2, with 10 nucleotides matching TRBD1. Looked up from germline, CDR1 is SGHRS and CDR2 is YFSETQ. This CDR3 contains 14 residues. V gave up 3 bases and J gave up 7 bases; unmatched junction bases: 6. This CDR3 reads CASSSGQGEAGYTF. The CDR3 bases are TGCGCCAGCAGCTCTGGACAGGGGGAGGCTGGCTACACCTTC.

DNA of the CDR3: TGTGCCAGTAGTATTCAGGCCTCTAATGAAAAACTGTTTTTT. Translation gives CASSIQASNEKLFF. This chain uses TRBV19 with TRBJ1-4; D unresolved. The CDR3 runs 14 residues. V was shortened by 3 bases and J by 3 bases, with 8 bases between the two germline ends. Germline V lookup: CDR1 LNHDA, CDR2 SQIVND (reference sequence).

J is TRBJ1-2 and V is TRBV6-6; possible D gene TRBD1, 6 bases. V lost 2 bases and J 12 bases, leaving 16 bases between the germline ends. The CDR3 loop spans 13 amino acids. Germline V gene lookup returns CDR1 MNHNY and CDR2 SVGAGI (reference sequence). In nucleotides, the CDR3 is TGTGCCAGCAGTTACCTAAAAGGGGGAGGCGACACCTTC. Translation gives CASSYLKGGGDTF.

CDR3 residues: CASSLTLTYEQYF. CDR3 in DNA: TGTGCCAGCAGCTTAACTCTTACCTACGAGCAGTACTTC. V usage is TRBV13 and J usage is TRBJ2-7; D gene uncertain. The CDR3 totals 13 residues. CDR1 PRHDT and CDR2 FYEKMQ come from the germline V gene (reference sequence). Between the trimmed V and J ends, which lost 2 bases and 2 bases, there was a span of 7 bases.

The chain recombines TRBV5-4 with TRBJ2-3, with D unresolved. The length of the CDR3 is 17 residues. Looked up from germline, CDR1 is SGHNT and CDR2 is YYREEE (reference sequence). The ends were cut back, 4 bases at V and 0 bases at J, with 18 bases in the middle. CDR3 nucleotide sequence: TGTGCCAGCAGCAACGGTCCCACCAGTCCTAGCACAGATACGCAGTATTTT. Translating gives CASSNGPTSPSTDTQYF.

This clone was seen only once. V usage is TRBV5-1 and J usage is TRBJ1-1; D is uncertain. Germline assignment: CDR1 SGHRS and CDR2 YFSETQ. V dropped 4 bases and J dropped 2 bases, with 12 bases sitting between them. CDR3 length equals 14 residues. CDR3 coding DNA: TGCGCCAGCAGCCCCCTGAATTCCAACACTGAAGCTTTCTTT. This translates into CASSPLNSNTEAFF.

This chain connects TRBV27 to TRBJ2-3; the D is unclear. Looked up from germline, CDR1 is MNHEY and CDR2 is SMNVEV (reference sequence). The CDR3 loop spans 13 amino acids. Trimming pared 6 bases from V and 2 bases from J, leaving 9 bases between. The CDR3: CASRKHNTDTQYF. In nucleotides, the CDR3 is TGTGCCAGCAGGAAACATAACACAGATACGCAGTATTTT.